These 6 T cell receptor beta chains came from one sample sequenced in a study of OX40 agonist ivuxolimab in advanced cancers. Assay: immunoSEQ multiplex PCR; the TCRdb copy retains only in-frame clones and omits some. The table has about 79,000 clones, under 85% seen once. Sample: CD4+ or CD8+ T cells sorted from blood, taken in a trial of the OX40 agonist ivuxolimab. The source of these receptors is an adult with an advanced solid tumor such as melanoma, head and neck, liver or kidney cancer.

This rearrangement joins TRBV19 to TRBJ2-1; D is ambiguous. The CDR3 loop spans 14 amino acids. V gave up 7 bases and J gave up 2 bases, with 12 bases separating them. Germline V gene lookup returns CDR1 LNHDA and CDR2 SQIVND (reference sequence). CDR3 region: CASTRNKAYNEQFF. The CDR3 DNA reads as TGTGCCAGTACACGGAACAAAGCCTACAATGAGCAGTTCTTC.

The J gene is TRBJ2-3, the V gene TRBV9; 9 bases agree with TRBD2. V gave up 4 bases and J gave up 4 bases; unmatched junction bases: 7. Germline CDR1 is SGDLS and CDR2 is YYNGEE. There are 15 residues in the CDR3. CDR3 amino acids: CASSRAGGVADTQYF. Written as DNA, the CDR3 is TGTGCCAGCAGCAGAGCGGGGGGAGTCGCAGATACGCAGTATTTT.

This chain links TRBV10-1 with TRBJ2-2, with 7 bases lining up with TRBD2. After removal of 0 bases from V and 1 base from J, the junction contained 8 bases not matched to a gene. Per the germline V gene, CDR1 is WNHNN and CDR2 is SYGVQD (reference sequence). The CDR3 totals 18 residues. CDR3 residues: CASSESFLSGVNTGELFF. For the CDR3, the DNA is TGCGCCAGCAGTGAGTCGTTCCTGAGCGGGGTGAACACCGGGGAGCTGTTTTTT.

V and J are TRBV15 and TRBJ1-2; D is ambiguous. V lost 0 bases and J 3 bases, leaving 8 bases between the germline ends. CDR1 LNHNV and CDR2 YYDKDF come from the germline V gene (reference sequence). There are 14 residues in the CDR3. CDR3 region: CATSRDHSYYGYTF. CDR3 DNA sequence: TGTGCCACCAGCAGAGATCACAGCTACTATGGCTACACCTTC.

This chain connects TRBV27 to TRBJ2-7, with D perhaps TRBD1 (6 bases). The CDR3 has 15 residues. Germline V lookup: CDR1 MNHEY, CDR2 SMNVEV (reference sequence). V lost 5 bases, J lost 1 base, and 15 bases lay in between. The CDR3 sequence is CASSPVGRGSYEQYF. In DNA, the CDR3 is TGTGCCAGCAGTCCCGTTGGCAGGGGATCCTACGAGCAGTACTTC.

CDR3 sequence reads: CASSLGVGQGAYNEQFF. The CDR3 DNA reads as TGTGCCAGCAGTCTGGGGGTTGGACAGGGGGCCTACAATGAGCAGTTCTTC. The chain employs TRBV5-5 and TRBJ2-1, with 10 bases identical to TRBD1. The germline V gene has CDR1 SGHKS and CDR2 YYEKEE (reference sequence). J gave up 2 bases and V 5 bases, and 10 bases lay outside the gene matches. There are 17 residues in the CDR3.